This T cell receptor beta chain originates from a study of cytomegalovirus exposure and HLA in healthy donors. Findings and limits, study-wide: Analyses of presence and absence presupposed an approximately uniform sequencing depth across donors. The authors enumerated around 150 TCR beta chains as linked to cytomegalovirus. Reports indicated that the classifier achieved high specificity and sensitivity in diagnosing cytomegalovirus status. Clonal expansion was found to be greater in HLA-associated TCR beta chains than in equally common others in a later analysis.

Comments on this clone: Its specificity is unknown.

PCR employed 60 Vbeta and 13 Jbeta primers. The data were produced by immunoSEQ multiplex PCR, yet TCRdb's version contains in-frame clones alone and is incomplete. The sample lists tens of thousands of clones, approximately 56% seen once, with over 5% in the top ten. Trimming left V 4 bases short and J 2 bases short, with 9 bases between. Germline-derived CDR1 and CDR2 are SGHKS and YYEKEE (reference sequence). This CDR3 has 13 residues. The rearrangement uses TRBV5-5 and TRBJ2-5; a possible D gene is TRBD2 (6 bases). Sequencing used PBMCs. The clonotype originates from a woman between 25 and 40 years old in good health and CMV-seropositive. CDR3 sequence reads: CASSLGGQETQYF. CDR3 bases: TGTGCCAGCAGCCTCGGGGGACAAGAGACCCAGTACTTC. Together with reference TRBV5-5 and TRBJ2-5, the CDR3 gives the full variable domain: DAGVTQSPTHLIKTRGQQVTLRCSPISGHKSVSWYQQVLGQGPQFIFQYYEKEERGRGNFPDRFSARQFPNYSSELNVNALLLGDSALYLCASSLGGQETQYFGPGTRLLVL.